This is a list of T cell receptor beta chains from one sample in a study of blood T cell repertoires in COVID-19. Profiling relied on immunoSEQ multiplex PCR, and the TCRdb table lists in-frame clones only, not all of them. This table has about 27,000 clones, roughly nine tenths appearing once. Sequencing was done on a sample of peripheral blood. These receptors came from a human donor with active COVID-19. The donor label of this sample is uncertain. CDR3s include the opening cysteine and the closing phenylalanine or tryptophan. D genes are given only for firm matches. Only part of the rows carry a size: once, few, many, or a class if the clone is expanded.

CASSTGLGHEQFF,TGTGCCAGCAGCACCGGACTAGGCCATGAGCAGTTCTTC,TRBJ2-1,.,TRBD2,TRBV7-3
CASSFTGGQVMNTEAFF,TGTGCCAGCAGTTTTACTGGGGGACAGGTCATGAACACTGAAGCTTTCTTT,TRBJ1-1,.,TRBD1,TRBV28
CASSFGTGGNSPLHF,TGTGCCAGCAGTTTCGGGACAGGGGGGAATTCACCCCTCCACTTT,TRBJ1-6,.,TRBD1,TRBV27
CASSPGQGPYGYTF,TGTGCCAGCAGCCCGGGACAGGGGCCCTATGGCTACACCTTC,TRBJ1-2,few,TRBD1,TRBV4-2
CASSFSGSGGANRETQYF,TGTGCCAGCAGCTTTAGTGGTAGCGGGGGGGCGAACAGAGAGACCCAGTACTTC,TRBJ2-5,.,TRBD2,TRBV7-6
CASGTGPSSGTGEQFF,TGTGCCAGTGGGACAGGGCCTTCTAGCGGCACCGGTGAGCAGTTCTTC,TRBJ2-1,.,TRBD1,TRBV6-6
CASSRLGGRTDTQYF,TGTGCCAGCTCACGCCTCGGAGGCCGCACAGATACGCAGTATTTT,TRBJ2-3,.,.,TRBV18
CATGGWTGSSYEQYF,TGTGCCACCGGGGGCTGGACAGGGAGCTCCTACGAGCAGTACTTC,TRBJ2-7,.,TRBD1,TRBV24-1
CASSRDRANEQYF,TGCGCCAGCAGCCGGGACAGGGCAAACGAGCAGTACTTC,TRBJ2-7,.,TRBD1,TRBV4-3
CASNTGLTDTQYF,TGCGCCAGCAACACCGGACTTACAGATACGCAGTATTTT,TRBJ2-3,.,.,TRBV10-1
CASSRTRGRYQETQYF,TGTGCCAGTAGTAGGACCAGGGGGAGGTACCAAGAGACCCAGTACTTC,TRBJ2-5,.,.,TRBV19
CASSRGVGGYTF,TGTGCCAGCAGTCGGGGGGTGGGTGGCTACACCTTC,TRBJ1-2,.,.,TRBV7-2
CASIWTSCGYEQFF,TGCGCCAGCATTTGGACTAGCTGCGGCTATGAGCAGTTCTTC,TRBJ2-1,.,TRBD2,TRBV10-1
CASSPSSGGFGGETQYF,TGTGCCAGCAGCCCCTCTAGCGGGGGCTTCGGGGGGGAGACCCAGTACTTC,TRBJ2-5,.,TRBD2,TRBV13
CASSEAGLFNEKLFF,TGTGCCAGCAGTGAAGCAGGACTGTTTAATGAAAAACTGTTTTTT,TRBJ1-4,.,.,TRBV2
CASSLDRGYEQYF,TGTGCCAGCAGCTTGGACAGGGGGTACGAGCAGTACTTC,TRBJ2-7,.,TRBD1,TRBV13
CAWSAGQVATNEKLFF,TGTGCCTGGAGTGCCGGACAGGTCGCAACTAATGAAAAACTGTTTTTT,TRBJ1-4,once,TRBD1,TRBV30
CASSHRRSRTANYGYTF,TGTGCCAGCAGCCACAGAAGAAGTAGGACAGCTAACTATGGCTACACCTTC,TRBJ1-2,.,.,TRBV3-1/TRBV3-2
CASSLMGLAGGLLYNEQFF,TGTGCCAGCAGCTTGATGGGACTAGCGGGGGGCTTACTTTACAATGAGCAGTTCTTC,TRBJ2-1,.,TRBD2,TRBV5-8
CASSPPTGWSTEAFF,TGTGCCAGCTCACCTCCGACAGGGTGGAGCACTGAAGCTTTCTTT,TRBJ1-1,.,TRBD1,TRBV18
CATSRGREGAKEQYF,TGTGCCACCAGCAGGGGCAGAGAGGGGGCGAAAGAGCAGTACTTC,TRBJ2-7,.,TRBD1,TRBV15
CASSQDWLGGETQYF,TGTGCCAGCAGCCAAGATTGGCTAGGTGGAGAGACCCAGTACTTC,TRBJ2-5,.,.,TRBV14
CASSFGGQPQHF,TGTGCCAGCAGTTTCGGGGGGCAGCCCCAGCATTTT,TRBJ1-5,once,.,TRBV12-3/TRBV12-4
CASSLGRGRANTGELFF,TGTGCCAGCAGCTTAGGCAGGGGCCGTGCGAACACCGGGGAGCTGTTTTTT,TRBJ2-2,once,.,TRBV7-8
CASSIPGRESNEQFF,TGTGCCAGTAGTATCCCAGGGAGGGAATCCAATGAGCAGTTCTTC,TRBJ2-1,once,TRBD2,TRBV19
CASTIAGGPGNEQFF,TGTGCCAGCACCATAGCGGGAGGGCCTGGTAATGAGCAGTTCTTC,TRBJ2-1,.,TRBD2,TRBV27
CASRAGVSNEQFF,TGTGCCAGCAGGGCGGGGGTCTCCAATGAGCAGTTCTTC,TRBJ2-1,.,TRBD2,TRBV12-3/TRBV12-4
CASSFTSAPVHDEQFF,TGTGCCAGCAGCTTCACTAGCGCCCCTGTACACGATGAGCAGTTCTTC,TRBJ2-1,.,TRBD2,TRBV7-8
CASSLREGPNEQFF,TGCGCCAGCAGCTTGCGGGAGGGCCCCAATGAGCAGTTCTTC,TRBJ2-1,.,TRBD2,TRBV5-1
CASSPALGPRSGNTIYF,TGTGCCAGCTCACCGGCCTTGGGCCCCCGGTCTGGAAACACCATATATTTT,TRBJ1-3,.,.,TRBV18
CAILETQYF,TGCGCCATTCTCGAGACCCAGTACTTC,TRBJ2-5,.,.,TRBV5-1
CASSQLAASTDTQYF,TGTGCCAGCAGCCAACTAGCGGCCAGCACAGATACGCAGTATTTT,TRBJ2-3,.,TRBD2,TRBV5-5
CASSSPGLAGYGNEQFF,TGTGCCAGCAGTTCCCCGGGACTAGCGGGATATGGGAATGAGCAGTTCTTC,TRBJ2-1,.,TRBD2,TRBV28
CASSFRPPLHF,TGTGCCAGCAGTTTTCGTCCACCCCTCCACTTT,TRBJ1-6,.,.,TRBV28
CSASFPHRGLGNEKLFF,TGCAGTGCTAGTTTTCCTCACAGGGGGCTGGGGAATGAAAAACTGTTTTTT,TRBJ1-4,.,TRBD1,TRBV20-1
CASSVEPRYTGELFF,TGTGCCAGCAGCGTAGAACCGCGATACACCGGGGAGCTGTTTTTT,TRBJ2-2,.,.,TRBV9
CASSLKGQGMRADTQYF,TGTGCCAGCAGTTTAAAGGGACAGGGGATGAGAGCAGATACGCAGTATTTT,TRBJ2-3,.,TRBD1,TRBV27
CASSPLRTEAFF,TGTGCCAGCAGCCCTTTGAGAACTGAAGCTTTCTTT,TRBJ1-1,.,.,TRBV28
CASSPQAGFRTEAFF,TGTGCCAGCTCACCCCAGGCAGGGTTTAGGACTGAAGCTTTCTTT,TRBJ1-1,.,.,TRBV18
CASSKGQSYNEQFF,TGTGCCAGCAGTAAAGGACAGTCCTACAATGAGCAGTTCTTC,TRBJ2-1,.,.,TRBV21-1
CASSLPGQGLTGELFF,TGTGCCAGCAGCCTGCCGGGACAGGGGTTAACCGGGGAGCTGTTTTTT,TRBJ2-2,.,TRBD1,TRBV5-8
CASSSTGGFYEQYF,TGTGCCAGCAGCTCGACAGGGGGGTTCTACGAGCAGTACTTC,TRBJ2-7,.,TRBD1,TRBV7-2
CASSRTGGSGETQYF,TGTGCCAGCAGCCGCACAGGGGGCTCGGGGGAGACCCAGTACTTC,TRBJ2-5,.,TRBD1,TRBV3-1/TRBV3-2
CASSQGRGSETQYF,TGCGCCAGCAGCCAAGGGCGGGGATCGGAGACCCAGTACTTC,TRBJ2-5,.,.,TRBV4-1
CASSERTGTYEQYF,TGTGCCAGCAGTGAACGGACTGGAACCTACGAGCAGTACTTC,TRBJ2-7,.,.,TRBV2
CSVTGGLMNTEAFF,TGCAGCGTTACAGGGGGCCTGATGAACACTGAAGCTTTCTTT,TRBJ1-1,.,TRBD1,TRBV29-1
CASSQAEGYGYTF,TGTGCCAGCAGCCAAGCGGAGGGGTATGGCTACACCTTC,TRBJ1-2,.,.,TRBV14
CASSRLAGWRTGELFF,TGTGCCAGTAGCAGACTAGCGGGATGGAGGACCGGGGAGCTGTTTTTT,TRBJ2-2,few,TRBD2,TRBV19
CASSPDRGQTGELFF,TGTGCCAGCAGCCCGGACAGGGGGCAGACCGGGGAGCTGTTTTTT,TRBJ2-2,.,TRBD1,TRBV7-3
CASSSGANRNTDTQYF,TGTGCCAGCAGCTCAGGGGCAAACAGAAACACAGATACGCAGTATTTT,TRBJ2-3,.,.,TRBV7-2
CASSQTDTQYF,TGTGCCAGCAGCCAAACAGATACGCAGTATTTT,TRBJ2-3,.,.,TRBV12-3/TRBV12-4
CASSLVGGRSSYEQYF,TGTGCCAGCAGCTTAGTTGGCGGGAGGAGCTCCTACGAGCAGTACTTC,TRBJ2-7,.,TRBD2,TRBV7-9
CATSMELTGKETQYF,TGTGCCACCAGCATGGAACTGACAGGGAAAGAGACCCAGTACTTC,TRBJ2-5,.,TRBD1,TRBV15
CASSYVQGSGNTEAFF,TGTGCCAGCAGTTACGTCCAGGGGTCCGGAAACACTGAAGCTTTCTTT,TRBJ1-1,.,.,TRBV6-2/TRBV6-3